The 11 T cell receptor beta chains listed next were all sequenced from one sample in a study of blood T cell repertoires in COVID-19. Repertoires were generated with immunoSEQ multiplex PCR, while TCRdb's copy carries only in-frame clones and drops some. The sample lists 30,000 to 40,000 clones, roughly 87% occurring once. Sequenced sample: peripheral blood. These receptors originate from a man aged 45-65 years with active or convalescent COVID-19.

The genes are TRBV7-8 and TRBJ1-2; TRBD1 is a possible D gene (6 bases). The germline V gene encodes CDR1 SGHVS and CDR2 FQNEAQ. Trimming took off 2 bases at V and 6 bases at J, with 19 bases between the two ends. This CDR3 region has 16 residues. CDR3 in DNA: TGTGCCAGCAGCTTACGTAGCGCAGGGGTTCAAGATGGCTACACCTTC. Translated: CASSLRSAGVQDGYTF.

V and J are TRBV6-5 and TRBJ1-6; D is unclear. The V and J ends lost 5 bases and 0 bases respectively, with 8 bases between them. The germline CDR1 and CDR2 sequences are MNHEY and SVGAGI. CDR3 length equals 15 residues. CDR3 in DNA: TGTGCCAGCAGTCCAGAGGGCTCCTATAATTCACCCCTCCACTTT. Amino acids: CASSPEGSYNSPLHF.

The chain couples TRBV20-1 to TRBJ1-2; 8 nucleotides agree with TRBD1. V was clipped by 5 bases and J by 0 bases; unmatched bases: 8. CDR1 is DFQATT and CDR2 is SNEGSKA in the germline V gene (reference sequence). This CDR3 is built from 15 residues. DNA of the CDR3: TGCAGTGCTGGTGACAGGGGCCAACCTAACTATGGCTACACCTTC. The encoded protein is CSAGDRGQPNYGYTF.

This clone was seen a handful of times. This chain links TRBV6-1 with TRBJ2-7, with 11 bases matching TRBD1. Germline-derived CDR1 and CDR2 are MNHNS and SASEGT. The length of the CDR3 is 17 residues. Unmatched junction bases numbered 11, after V lost 1 base and J lost 6 bases. CDR3 nucleotides: TGTGCCAGCAGTGAAGGAAGGACCGGGACAGGGGGGCGCGAGCAGTACTTC. Translating gives CASSEGRTGTGGREQYF.

J is TRBJ2-7 and V is TRBV28; a possible D gene is TRBD2 (6 bases). This CDR3 contains 17 residues. Trimming shortened V by 0 bases and J by 0 bases, and 15 bases separated the two germline ends. Germline loops: CDR1 MDHEN, CDR2 SYDVKM. CDR3 DNA sequence: TGTGCCAGCAGTTTATGGGGGGGACTGGGGAGCTCCTACGAGCAGTACTTC. It codes for CASSLWGGLGSSYEQYF.

V usage is TRBV14 and J usage is TRBJ2-7, with 11 bases lining up with TRBD2. The ends lost 4 bases at V and 6 bases at J; junction bases unmatched: 5. Germline values: CDR1 SGHDN, CDR2 FVKESK. The CDR3 is 14 residues long. CDR3 residues: CASSPSGRLGEQYF. Written as DNA, the CDR3 is TGTGCCAGCAGCCCTAGCGGGAGGCTCGGCGAGCAGTACTTC.

The chain is built from TRBV9 and TRBJ2-5; 11 bases map to TRBD1. The CDR3 contains 14 residues. The germline CDR1 and CDR2 sequences are SGDLS and YYNGEE. V was clipped by 3 bases and J by 4 bases; unmatched bases: 2. In DNA, the CDR3 is TGTGCCAGCAGCGGGGGACAGGGGGGAGAGACCCAGTACTTC. Translated: CASSGGQGGETQYF.

The chain links TRBV6-2 or TRBV6-3 to TRBJ1-2; no clear D. The CDR3 is made up of 14 amino acids. The germline CDR1 and CDR2 sequences are MNHEY and SVGEGT. V shed 4 bases and J shed 3 bases, with 12 bases lying between them. CDR3 DNA: TGTGCCAGCAGTTTCCCCGGTATTTACTATGGCTACACCTTC. Residues: CASSFPGIYYGYTF.

The V gene is TRBV5-1, the J gene TRBJ1-1; 9 nucleotides agree with TRBD1. The CDR3 spans 14 residues. The V and J ends lost 4 bases and 4 bases, in that order; junction bases with no gene match: 5. Germline V gene sequence: CDR1 SGHRS, CDR2 YFSETQ. For the CDR3, the DNA is TGCGCCAGCAGCCTACAGGGGGCTGGCACTGAAGCTTTCTTT. It specifies CASSLQGAGTEAFF.

V is TRBV18 and J is TRBJ2-1, with 8 bases identical to TRBD1. The germline V gene has CDR1 KGHSH and CDR2 LQKENI. The CDR3 covers 15 residues. V dropped 5 bases and J dropped 6; count of bases not matched to a gene: 9. The CDR3 sequence is CASSAFQGARNEQFF. The CDR3 nucleotides read TGTGCCAGCTCAGCCTTTCAGGGGGCTCGCAATGAGCAGTTCTTC. The variable domain in full, with the rest retrieved from reference TRBV18 and TRBJ2-1, is NAGVMQNPRHLVRRRGQEARLRCSPMKGHSHVYWYRQLPEEGLKFMVYLQKENIIDESGMPKERFSAEFPKEGPSILRIQQVVRGDSAAYFCASSAFQGARNEQFFGPGTRLTVL.

This clone was observed once. The V and J genes are TRBV7-2 and TRBJ2-1; TRBD2 aligns across 8 bases. The CDR3 sequence is 14 residues long. Trimming took 6 bases from V and 4 from J; bases not matched to a gene: 5. Germline loops: CDR1 SGHTA, CDR2 FQGNSA. The chain's CDR3 is CASSLLAAYNEQFF. The CDR3 DNA sequence: TGTGCCAGCAGTTTACTAGCGGCATACAATGAGCAGTTCTTC. The full variable domain, with the rest looked up from reference TRBV7-2 and TRBJ2-1, is GAGVSQSPSNKVTEKGKDVELRCDPISGHTALYWYRQSLGQGLEFLIYFQGNSAPDKSGLPSDRFSAERTGGSVSTLTIQRTQQEDSAVYLCASSLLAAYNEQFFGPGTRLTVL.